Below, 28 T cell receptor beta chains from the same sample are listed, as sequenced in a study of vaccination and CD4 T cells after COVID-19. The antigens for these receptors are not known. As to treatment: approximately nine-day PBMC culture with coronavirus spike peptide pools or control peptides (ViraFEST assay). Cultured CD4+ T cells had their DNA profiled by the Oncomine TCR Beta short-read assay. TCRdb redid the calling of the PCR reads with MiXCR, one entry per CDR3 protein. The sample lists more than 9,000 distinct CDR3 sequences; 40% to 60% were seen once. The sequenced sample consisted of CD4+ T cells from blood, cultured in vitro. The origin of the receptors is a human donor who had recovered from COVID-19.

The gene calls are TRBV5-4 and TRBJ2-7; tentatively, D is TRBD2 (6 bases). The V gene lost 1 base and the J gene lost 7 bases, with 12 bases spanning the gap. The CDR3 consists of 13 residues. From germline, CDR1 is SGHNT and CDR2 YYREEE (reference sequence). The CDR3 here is CASSLMGGWEQYF. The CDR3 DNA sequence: TGTGCCAGCAGCTTGATGGGGGGTTGGGAGCAGTACTTC. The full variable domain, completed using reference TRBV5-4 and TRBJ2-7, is ETGVTQSPTHLIKTRGQQVTLRCSSQSGHNTVSWYQQALGQGPQFIFQYYREEENGRGNFPPRFSGLQFPNYSSELNVNALELDDSALYLCASSLMGGWEQYFGPGTRLTVT.

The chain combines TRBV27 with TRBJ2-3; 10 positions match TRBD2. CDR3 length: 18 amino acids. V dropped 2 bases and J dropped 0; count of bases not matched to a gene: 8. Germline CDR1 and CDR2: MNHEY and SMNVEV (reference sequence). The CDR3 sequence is CASSLRLAGVGSTDTQYF. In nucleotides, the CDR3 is TGTGCCAGCAGTTTAAGGCTAGCGGGGGTTGGTAGCACAGATACGCAGTATTTT.

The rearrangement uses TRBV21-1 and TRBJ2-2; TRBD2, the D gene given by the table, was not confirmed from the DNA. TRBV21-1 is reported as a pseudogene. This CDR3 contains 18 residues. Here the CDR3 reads CASSKNWGRAANTGELFF. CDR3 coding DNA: TGTGCCAGCAGCAAAAATTGGGGGAGGGCCGCGAACACCGGGGAGCTGTTTTTT.

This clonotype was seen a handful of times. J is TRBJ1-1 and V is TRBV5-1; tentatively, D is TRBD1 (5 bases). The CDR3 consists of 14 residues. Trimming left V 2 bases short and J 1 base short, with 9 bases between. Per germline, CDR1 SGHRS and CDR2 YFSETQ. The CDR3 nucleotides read TGCGCCAGCAGCTTATCAGGGAGGAACACTGAAGCTTTCTTT. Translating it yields CASSLSGRNTEAFF.

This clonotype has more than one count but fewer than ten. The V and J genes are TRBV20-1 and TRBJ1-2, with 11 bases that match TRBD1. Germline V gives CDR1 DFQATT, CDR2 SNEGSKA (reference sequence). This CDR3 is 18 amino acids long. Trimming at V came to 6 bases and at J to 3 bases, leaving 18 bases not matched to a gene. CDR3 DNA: TGCAGTGCACCAAATAGGGGCGGGACAGGGGGTGTCTACTATGGCTACACCTTC. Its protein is CSAPNRGGTGGVYYGYTF.

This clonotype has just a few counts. The CDR3 region is CASSLGGSRRIMNTEAFF. The CDR3 coding sequence is TGTGCCAGCAGCTTGGGGGGTAGCAGACGAATCATGAACACTGAAGCTTTCTTT. The V call is TRBV5-6, the J call TRBJ1-1, with unresolved D. V gave up 0 bases and J gave up 0 bases, with 18 bases separating them. Per the germline V gene, CDR1 is SGHDT and CDR2 is YYEEEE. This CDR3 is 18 amino acids long.

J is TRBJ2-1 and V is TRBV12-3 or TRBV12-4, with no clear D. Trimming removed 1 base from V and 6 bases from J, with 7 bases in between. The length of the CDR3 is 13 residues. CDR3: CASSLGGLNEQFF. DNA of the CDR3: TGTGCCAGCAGTTTAGGTGGTCTCAATGAGCAGTTCTTC.

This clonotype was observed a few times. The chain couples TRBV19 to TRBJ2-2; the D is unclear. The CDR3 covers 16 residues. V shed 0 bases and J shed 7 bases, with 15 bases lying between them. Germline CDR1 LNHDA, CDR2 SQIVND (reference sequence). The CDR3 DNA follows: TGTGCCAGTAGTATAGATAGTTCAAAGGCTTTCGGGGAGCTGTTTTTT. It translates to CASSIDSSKAFGELFF.

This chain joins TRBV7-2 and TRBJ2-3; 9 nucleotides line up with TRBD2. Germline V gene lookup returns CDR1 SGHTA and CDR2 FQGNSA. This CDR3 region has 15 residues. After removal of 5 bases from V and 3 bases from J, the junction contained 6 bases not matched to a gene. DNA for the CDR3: TGTGCCAGCAGCAAATGGACTAGCGTTACAGATACGCAGTATTTT. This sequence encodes CASSKWTSVTDTQYF. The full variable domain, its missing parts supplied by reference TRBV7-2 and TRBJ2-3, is GAGVSQSPSNKVTEKGKDVELRCDPISGHTALYWYRQSLGQGLEFLIYFQGNSAPDKSGLPSDRFSAERTGGSVSTLTIQRTQQEDSAVYLCASSKWTSVTDTQYFGPGTRLTVL.

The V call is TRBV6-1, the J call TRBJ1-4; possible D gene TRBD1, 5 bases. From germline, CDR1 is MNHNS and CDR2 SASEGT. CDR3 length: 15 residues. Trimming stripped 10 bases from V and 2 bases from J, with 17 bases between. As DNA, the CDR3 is TGTGCCACCCACCGGGGGACTCCGACTAATGAAAAACTGTTTTTT. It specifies CATHRGTPTNEKLFF.

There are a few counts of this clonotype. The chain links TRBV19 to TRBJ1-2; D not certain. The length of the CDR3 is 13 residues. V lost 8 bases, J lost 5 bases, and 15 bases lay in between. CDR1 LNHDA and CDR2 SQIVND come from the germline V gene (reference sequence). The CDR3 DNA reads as TGTGCCAGTGGACGGGCCTTAAAATATGGCTACACCTTC. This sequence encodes CASGRALKYGYTF.

The CDR3 sequence is CSERQGCEKLFF. CDR3 bases: TGCAGTGAACGACAGGGTTGTGAAAAACTGTTTTTT. The chain links TRBV20-1 to TRBJ1-4; TRBD1 matches at 7 bases. CDR1 DFQATT and CDR2 SNEGSKA come from the germline V gene (reference sequence). The junction had 6 bases not matched to a gene; V was cut back by 7 bases and J by 7 bases. This CDR3 region has 12 residues.

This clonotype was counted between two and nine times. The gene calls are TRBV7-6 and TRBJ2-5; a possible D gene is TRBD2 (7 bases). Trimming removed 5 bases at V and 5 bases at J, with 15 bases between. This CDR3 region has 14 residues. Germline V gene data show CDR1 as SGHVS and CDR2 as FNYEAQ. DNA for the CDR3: TGTGCCAGCAGCGCAGCACAGGGAGGGGAGACCCAGTACTTC. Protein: CASSAAQGGETQYF.

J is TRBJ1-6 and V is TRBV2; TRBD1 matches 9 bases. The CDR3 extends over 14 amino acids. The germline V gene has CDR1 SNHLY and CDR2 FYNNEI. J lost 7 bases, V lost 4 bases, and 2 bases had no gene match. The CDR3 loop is CASSVGQGNSPLHF. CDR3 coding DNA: TGTGCCAGCAGTGTAGGACAGGGGAATTCACCCCTCCACTTT.

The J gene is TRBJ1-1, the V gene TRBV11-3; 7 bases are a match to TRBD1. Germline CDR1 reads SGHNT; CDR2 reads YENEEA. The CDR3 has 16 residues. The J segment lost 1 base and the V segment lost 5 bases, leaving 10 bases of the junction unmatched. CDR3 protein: CASSLWTGWGNTEAFF. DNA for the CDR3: TGTGCCAGCAGCCTATGGACAGGCTGGGGGAACACTGAAGCTTTCTTT.

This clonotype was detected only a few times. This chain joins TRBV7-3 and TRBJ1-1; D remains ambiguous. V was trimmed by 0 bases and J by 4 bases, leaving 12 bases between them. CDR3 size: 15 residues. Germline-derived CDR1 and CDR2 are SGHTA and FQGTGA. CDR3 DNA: TGTGCCAGCAGCTTAACGGGGAGCGGAACCACTGAAGCTTTCTTT. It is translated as CASSLTGSGTTEAFF.

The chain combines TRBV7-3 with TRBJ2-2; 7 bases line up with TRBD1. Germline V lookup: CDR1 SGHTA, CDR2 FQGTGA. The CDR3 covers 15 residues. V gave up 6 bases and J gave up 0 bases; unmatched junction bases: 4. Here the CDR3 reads CASRGRGTNTGELFF. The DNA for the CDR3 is TGTGCCAGCAGGGGCAGGGGGACGAACACCGGGGAGCTGTTTTTT. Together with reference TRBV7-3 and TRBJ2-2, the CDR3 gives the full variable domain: GAGVSQTPSNKVTEKGKYVELRCDPISGHTALYWYRQSLGQGPEFLIYFQGTGAADDSGLPNDRFFAVRPEGSVSTLKIQRTERGDSAVYLCASRGRGTNTGELFFGEGSRLTVL.

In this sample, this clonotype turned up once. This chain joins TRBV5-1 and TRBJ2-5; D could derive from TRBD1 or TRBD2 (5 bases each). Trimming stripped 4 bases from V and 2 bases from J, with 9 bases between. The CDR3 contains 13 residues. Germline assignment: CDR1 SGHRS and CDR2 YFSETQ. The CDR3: CASSRDLQETQYF. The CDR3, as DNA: TGCGCCAGCAGCCGGGACCTACAAGAGACCCAGTACTTC.

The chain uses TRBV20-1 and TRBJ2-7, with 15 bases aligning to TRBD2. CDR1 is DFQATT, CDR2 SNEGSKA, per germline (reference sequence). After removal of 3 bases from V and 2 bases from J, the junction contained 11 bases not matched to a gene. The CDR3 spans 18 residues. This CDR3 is CSASQGLAGGLKTYEQYF. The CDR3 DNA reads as TGCAGTGCTAGCCAGGGACTAGCGGGAGGACTAAAAACCTACGAGCAGTACTTC.

The CDR3 DNA reads TGCGCCAGCAGCCCTAGCCTAGCGGTTCAGCCCCAGCATTTT. This codes for CASSPSLAVQPQHF. The chain has TRBV5-1 and TRBJ1-5; D gene ambiguous. The length of the CDR3 is 14 residues. V shed 4 bases and J shed 6 bases, with 14 bases lying between them. The V gene's germline CDR1 is SGHRS and CDR2 YFSETQ. Using reference TRBV5-1 and TRBJ1-5 for the parts outside the CDR3, the full variable domain is KAGVTQTPRYLIKTRGQQVTLSCSPISGHRSVSWYQQTPGQGLQFLFEYFSETQRNKGNFPGRFSGRQFSNSRSEMNVSTLELGDSALYLCASSPSLAVQPQHFGDGTRLSIL.

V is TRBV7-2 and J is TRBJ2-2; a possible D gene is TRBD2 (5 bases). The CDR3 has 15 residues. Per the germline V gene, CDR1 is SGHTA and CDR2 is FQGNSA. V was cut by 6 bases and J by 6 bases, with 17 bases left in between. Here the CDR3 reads CASRLMAPGAGELFF. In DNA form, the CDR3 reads TGTGCCAGCAGACTAATGGCCCCCGGGGCCGGGGAGCTGTTTTTT.

CDR3 in DNA: TGTGCCAGTACCCCGGACAGGGCCATCAATCAGCCCCAGCATTTT. Protein product: CASTPDRAINQPQHF. The chain joins TRBV19 to TRBJ1-5; 8 positions match TRBD1. CDR1 is LNHDA and CDR2 is SQIVND in the germline V gene (reference sequence). The V segment lost 7 bases and the J segment 3 bases; nucleotides outside the gene matches: 8. The CDR3 consists of 15 residues.

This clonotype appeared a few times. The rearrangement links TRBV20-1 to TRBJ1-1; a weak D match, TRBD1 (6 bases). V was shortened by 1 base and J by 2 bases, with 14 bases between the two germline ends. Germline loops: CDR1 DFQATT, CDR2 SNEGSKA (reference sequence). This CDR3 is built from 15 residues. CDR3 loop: CSARVRGAPNTEAFF. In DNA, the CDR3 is TGCAGTGCTAGAGTTAGGGGGGCCCCAAACACTGAAGCTTTCTTT.

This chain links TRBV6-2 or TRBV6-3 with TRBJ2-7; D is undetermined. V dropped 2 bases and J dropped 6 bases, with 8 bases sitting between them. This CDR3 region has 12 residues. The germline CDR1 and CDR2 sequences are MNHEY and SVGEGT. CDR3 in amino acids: CASSYGVGEQYF. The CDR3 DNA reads TGTGCCAGCAGTTACGGGGTTGGCGAGCAGTACTTC.

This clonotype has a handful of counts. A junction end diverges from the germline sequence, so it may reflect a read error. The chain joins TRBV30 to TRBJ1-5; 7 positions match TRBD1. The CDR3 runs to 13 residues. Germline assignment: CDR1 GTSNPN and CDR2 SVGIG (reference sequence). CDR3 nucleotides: TGTGCCTTGAGTAAACAGGGGAATCGGCCCCAGCATTTT. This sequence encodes CALSKQGNRPQHF.

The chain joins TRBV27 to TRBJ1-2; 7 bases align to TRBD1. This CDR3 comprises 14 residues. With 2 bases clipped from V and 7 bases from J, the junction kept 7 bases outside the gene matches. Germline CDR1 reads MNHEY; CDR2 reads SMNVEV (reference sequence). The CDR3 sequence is CASSLLQGRGGYTF. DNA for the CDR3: TGTGCCAGCAGTTTACTACAGGGGAGAGGTGGCTACACCTTC.

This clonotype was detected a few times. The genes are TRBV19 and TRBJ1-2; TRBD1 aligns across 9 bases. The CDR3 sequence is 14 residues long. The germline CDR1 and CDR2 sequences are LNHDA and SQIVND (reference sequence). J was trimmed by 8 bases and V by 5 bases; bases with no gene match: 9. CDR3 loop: CASSSTGGGHGYTF. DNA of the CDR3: TGTGCCAGTAGTTCGACAGGGGGAGGCCACGGCTACACCTTC.

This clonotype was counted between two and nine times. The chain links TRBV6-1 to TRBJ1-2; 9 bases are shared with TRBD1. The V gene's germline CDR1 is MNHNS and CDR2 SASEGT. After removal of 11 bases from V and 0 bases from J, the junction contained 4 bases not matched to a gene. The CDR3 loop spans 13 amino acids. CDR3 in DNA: TGTGCCGTGGACAGGGGAGCTAACTATGGCTACACCTTC. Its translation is CAVDRGANYGYTF.